The clone carrying this T cell receptor beta chain showed up many times. Categorization into cohorts depended on clinical history that participants reported. These data are taken from a study of blood T cell repertoires in COVID-19. Study-wide context: Sites across the United States, Italy and Spain contributed samples from acute and convalescent COVID-19. T cells, B-cell-depleted T cells, or PBMCs provided the cDNA or gDNA that served as material.

CDR3 length: 13 amino acids. CDR1 is MNHNS and CDR2 is SASEGT in the germline V gene. V gave up 0 bases and J gave up 8 bases, with 8 bases separating them. Original data processing: It was from reference gene primer amplification that nucleated cell counts were estimated. The data were produced by immunoSEQ multiplex PCR, yet TCRdb's version contains in-frame clones alone and is incomplete. V, J and clone size reflect that table, while D and trimming were determined from the DNA. The sample records 350,000 to 450,000 clones, just under 90% being singletons. The gene calls are TRBV6-1 and TRBJ2-1; no reliable D call. The sample comprised PBMCs or T cells enriched from blood (not recorded which). This receptor was taken from a woman aged 30 to 39 who had recovered from COVID-19. The CDR3 DNA is TGTGCCAGCAGTGAAGCGCCCCAGGATGAGCAGTTCTTC. This translates into CASSEAPQDEQFF.